This T cell receptor beta chain was profiled in a study of blood T cell repertoires in COVID-19. This CDR3 has 17 amino acids. Trimming took 5 bases from V and 0 from J; bases not matched to a gene: 9. CDR1 is SGHTA, CDR2 FQGNSA, per germline. In the original workflow: Using reference gene primer amplification, nucleated cell counts were estimated. Here immunoSEQ multiplex PCR was the method, and the copy in TCRdb shows in-frame clones only, minus some. V, J and clone size are those of that table, while D and trimming were read from the DNA. Found here are tens of thousands of clones, 85% to 90% of them singletons; the top ten hold about a sixth.

The chain links TRBV7-2 to TRBJ1-5, with 8 nucleotides matching TRBD1. Sample: peripheral blood. The source of this sequence is a woman aged 60-70 years with COVID-19, enrolled during active disease. The CDR3 sequence: CASSPPGGVDSNQPQHF. The CDR3 DNA reads as TGTGCCAGCAGCCCCCCAGGGGGCGTCGATAGCAATCAGCCCCAGCATTTT.